What follows are 24 T cell receptor beta chains derived from one specimen sequenced in a study of human T cells and chemical hapten exposure. Each CDR3 protein is one row after TCRdb ran MiXCR on the RACE reads. The sample has 70,000 to 95,000 distinct CDR3 sequences; about 9.2% are singletons. Time point defined: healthy volunteer bleed at 6 weeks. Total RNA came from unfractionated whole blood. Material for sequencing was whole blood. The receptor source for this set is a female donor in good health. Some clones in this sample may be carry-over from other donors' samples.

This clonotype was counted only a few times. As DNA, the CDR3 is TGCAGTGCTAGACCCCTAATACTGACAAGTAGCACAGATACGCAGTATTTT. Protein sequence: CSARPLILTSSTDTQYF. This rearrangement joins TRBV20-1 to TRBJ2-3; D uncertain. Germline values: CDR1 DFQATT, CDR2 SNEGSKA (reference sequence). This CDR3 is 17 amino acids long. V lost 2 bases, J lost 0 bases, and 18 bases lay in between.

This clonotype has at least ten counts. CDR3 residues: CASSFQVLLYNEQFF. For the CDR3, the DNA is TGTGCCAGCAGTTTTCAGGTGCTTCTCTACAATGAGCAGTTCTTC. This chain links TRBV28 with TRBJ2-1; D ambiguous. The V end was cut by 3 bases, the J end by 3 bases, with 12 bases between. Germline V gene lookup returns CDR1 MDHEN and CDR2 SYDVKM. The CDR3 is made up of 15 amino acids. The full variable domain, rest sourced from reference TRBV28 and TRBJ2-1, is DVKVTQSSRYLVKRTGEKVFLECVQDMDHENMFWYRQDPGLGLRLIYFSYDVKMKEKGDIPEGYSVSREKKERFSLILESASTNQTSMYLCASSFQVLLYNEQFFGPGTRLTVL.

This clonotype was seen ten or more times. The chain has TRBV5-5 and TRBJ1-1, with 7 bases lining up with TRBD1. V was clipped by 1 base and J by 7 bases; unmatched bases: 7. Germline lookup yields CDR1 SGHKS and CDR2 YYEKEE (reference sequence). This CDR3 has 14 amino acids. The CDR3 loop is CASSLLRGFGEAFF. The CDR3 bases are TGTGCCAGCAGCTTGCTCAGGGGGTTCGGTGAAGCTTTCTTT.

This clonotype was detected a few times. The chain is built from TRBV6-2 or TRBV6-3 and TRBJ1-5; D may be TRBD1 (5 bases). Trimming shortened V by 4 bases and J by 9 bases, and 22 bases separated the two germline ends. Germline-derived CDR1 and CDR2 are MNHEY and SVGEGT. The CDR3 consists of 16 residues. CDR3 DNA: TGTGCCAGCAGTTTACGGCAGGGAACCATCATGGGGCCCCAGCATTTT. This encodes CASSLRQGTIMGPQHF.

The rearrangement joins TRBV12-3 or TRBV12-4 to TRBJ1-6; 11 nucleotides agree with TRBD1. V was clipped by 6 bases and J by 9 bases; unmatched bases: 13. CDR3 length: 17 amino acids. CDR3: CASRKTSGTGGSSPLHF. CDR3 sequence (DNA): TGTGCCAGCAGGAAAACCTCTGGGACAGGGGGTTCTTCACCCCTCCACTTT.

The CDR3 region is CASSEVAGQGEGGELFF. DNA for the CDR3: TGTGCCAGCAGTGAAGTTGCCGGACAGGGGGAAGGCGGGGAGCTGTTTTTT. V and J are TRBV25-1 and TRBJ2-2; 10 positions agree with TRBD1. The CDR3 has 17 residues. V shed 2 bases, J shed 7 bases, and the junction held 10 bases outside the gene matches. Germline assignment: CDR1 MGHDK and CDR2 SYGVNS.

This clonotype was seen only once. One base away lies a much larger clone, so this may be a sequencing read error. The chain recombines TRBV20-1 with TRBJ1-4; D unresolved. Germline CDR1 and CDR2: DFQATT and SNEGSKA (reference sequence). CDR3 length equals 15 residues. In nucleotides, the CDR3 is TGCAGTGCTAAACCCCCGGGGAGTGACGCAGAAAATCTGTTTTTT. It is translated as CSAKPPGSDAENLFF.

This chain connects TRBV12-3 or TRBV12-4 to TRBJ2-7, with D tentatively TRBD1 (6 bases). Trimming took 3 bases from V and 2 from J, leaving 11 bases between them. The CDR3 loop spans 14 amino acids. The CDR3 protein is CASSFLQGTYEQYF. The CDR3 nucleotides are TGTGCCAGCAGTTTCTTACAGGGAACCTACGAGCAGTACTTC.

This clonotype showed up many times. The rearrangement uses TRBV6-5 and TRBJ1-2; D gene uncertain. Deletions cut 5 bases from V and 0 bases from J, with 16 bases between. The CDR3 has 16 residues. CDR1 MNHEY and CDR2 SVGAGI come from the germline V gene. CDR3 coding DNA: TGTGCCAGCAGTCGAACCGGGTACACGCCTAACTATGGCTACACCTTC. Amino acids: CASSRTGYTPNYGYTF.

The J gene is TRBJ2-5, the V gene TRBV5-5; no clear D gene. V gave up 0 bases and J gave up 1 base, with 13 bases separating them. Germline values: CDR1 SGHKS, CDR2 YYEKEE (reference sequence). This CDR3 has 16 residues. Written as DNA, the CDR3 is TGTGCCAGCAGCTTGGCCTTGGGAAGGGCCCAAGAGACCCAGTACTTC. It specifies CASSLALGRAQETQYF.

In its sample, this clonotype was seen many times. V is TRBV29-1 and J is TRBJ1-1; perhaps TRBD1 as D (5 bases). The V end lost 4 bases, the J end lost 0 bases, and 12 bases lay between the germline ends. CDR3 length: 14 amino acids. In germline, CDR1 is SQVTM, CDR2 ANQGSEA. In DNA form, the CDR3 reads TGCAGCGTTGGATTAACGGGGGTGAACACTGAAGCTTTCTTT. Translating gives CSVGLTGVNTEAFF.

V and J are TRBV5-6 and TRBJ2-2; D tentatively reads TRBD1 or TRBD2 (5 bases each). This CDR3 is built from 13 residues. Germline CDR1 is SGHDT and CDR2 is YYEEEE. V was pared by 5 bases and J by 4 bases, with 9 bases between. The CDR3 here is CASRGESTGELFF. CDR3 bases: TGTGCCAGCAGAGGGGAGAGCACCGGGGAGCTGTTTTTT.

CDR3 amino acids: CASSLDGPYEQYF. CDR3 bases: TGTGCCAGCAGTTTAGACGGCCCCTACGAGCAGTACTTC. The chain recombines TRBV12-3 or TRBV12-4 with TRBJ2-7; D not certain. V lost 1 base to trimming and J lost 2 bases, with 6 bases between them. There are 13 residues in the CDR3.

V usage is TRBV7-2 and J usage is TRBJ1-5; 10 nucleotides align to TRBD1. The germline gives CDR1 SGHTA, CDR2 FQGNSA. V shed 3 bases and J 6 bases; nucleotides not matched to a gene: 2. CDR3 length equals 14 residues. CDR3: CASSLGQGLQPQHF. The CDR3 nucleotides read TGTGCCAGCAGCTTGGGACAGGGGCTTCAGCCCCAGCATTTT.

The table lists this clonotype with many counts. The chain combines TRBV28 with TRBJ1-1; 7 positions match TRBD1. V trimming: 6 bases; J trimming: 0 bases; junction bases outside the gene matches: 7. The CDR3 is 15 residues long. Germline values: CDR1 MDHEN, CDR2 SYDVKM. For the CDR3, the DNA is TGTGCCAGCAGGAGCAGGGGGGCGATGAACACTGAAGCTTTCTTT. It encodes CASRSRGAMNTEAFF.

This chain uses TRBV10-3 with TRBJ1-1; no definite D call. Germline V gene data show CDR1 as ENHRY and CDR2 as SYGVKD. The CDR3 length is 11 residues. The ends were cut back, 0 bases at V and 4 bases at J, with 0 bases in the middle. CDR3 sequence reads: CAISESTEAFF. The CDR3 DNA sequence: TGTGCCATCAGTGAGTCCACTGAAGCTTTCTTT.

This clonotype was picked up a small number of times. The chain carries TRBV7-2 and TRBJ1-5, with 12 bases identical to TRBD1. V lost 5 bases to trimming and J lost 9 bases; unmatched junction nucleotides: 11. Per the germline V gene, CDR1 is SGHTA and CDR2 is FQGNSA. The length of the CDR3 is 16 residues. CDR3 loop: CASSPSPGQGALPQHF. Here the CDR3 DNA reads TGTGCCAGCAGCCCATCTCCGGGACAGGGGGCACTGCCCCAGCATTTT.

CDR3 sequence (DNA): TGTGCCAGCAGCAGGGGGCTAGGGGCCAACGTCCTGACTTTC. Protein product: CASSRGLGANVLTF. This sequence joins TRBV2 and TRBJ2-6; the match to TRBD1 covers 8 bases. This CDR3 region has 14 residues. J was trimmed by 4 bases and V by 6 bases; bases with no gene match: 2. Germline V gene lookup returns CDR1 SNHLY and CDR2 FYNNEI.

The chain carries TRBV6-5 and TRBJ2-7; a weak D match, TRBD1 (7 bases). Germline lookup yields CDR1 MNHEY and CDR2 SVGAGI. V lost 0 bases to trimming and J lost 9 bases, with 12 bases between them. This CDR3 comprises 13 residues. The chain's CDR3 is CASSYSEGAWQYF. The CDR3 DNA reads TGTGCCAGCAGTTACTCGGAGGGGGCTTGGCAGTACTTC.

This clonotype was seen at least ten times. The chain has TRBV12-3 or TRBV12-4 and TRBJ1-3; weak D call: TRBD1 (5 bases). The CDR3 contains 16 residues. Between the trimmed V and J ends, which lost 5 bases and 4 bases, there was a span of 18 bases. The CDR3 DNA reads as TGTGCCAGCAGTATCCCGGACGGGGGGTTCGGAAACACCATATATTTT. Residues: CASSIPDGGFGNTIYF.

This clonotype was observed many times. This chain uses TRBV6-5 with TRBJ1-1; D is undetermined. Germline lookup yields CDR1 MNHEY and CDR2 SVGAGI. This CDR3 spans 17 amino acids. V shed 0 bases and J shed 1 base, with 15 bases lying between them. This CDR3 reads CASSYSKAPQRNTEAFF. The CDR3 DNA reads as TGTGCCAGCAGTTACTCAAAGGCCCCGCAGCGGAACACTGAAGCTTTCTTT.

Comment on this clonotype: A much larger clone sits a single nucleotide away, making a read error possible. CDR3 sequence reads: CSVEDSQTLNTDTQYF. In nucleotides, the CDR3 is TGCAGCGTTGAAGATTCACAGACTCTAAACACAGATACGCAGTATTTT. The rearrangement links TRBV29-1 to TRBJ2-3; D gene ambiguous. The V gene lost 0 bases and the J gene lost 2 bases, with 15 bases spanning the gap. The CDR3 length is 16 residues. The germline CDR1 and CDR2 sequences are SQVTM and ANQGSEA.

A remark on this clonotype: An end of the junction does not agree with germline; a read error may underlie this. V usage is TRBV3-1 and J usage is TRBJ1-5, with a possible D match to TRBD1 (5 bases). The CDR3 is 15 residues long. Germline assignment: CDR1 LGHDT and CDR2 YNNKEL (reference sequence). CDR3 in amino acids: CASSQSGNRNQPQNF. The CDR3 DNA reads TGTGCCAGCAGCCAATCAGGGAACAGAAATCAGCCCCAGAATTTT. The complete variable domain, with remaining parts taken from reference TRBV3-1 and TRBJ1-5, reads DTAVSQTPKYLVTQMGNDKSIKCEQNLGHDTMYWYKQDSKKFLKIMFSYNNKELIINETVPNRFSPKSPDKAHLNLHINSLELGDSAVYFCASSQSGNRNQPQNFGDGTRLSIL.

This clonotype has more than one count but fewer than ten. This may stem from a read error, because a much larger clone lies one nucleotide away. The chain has TRBV7-2 and TRBJ2-1, with D unclear. CDR1 SGHTA and CDR2 FQGNSA come from the germline V gene. V was cut by 5 bases and J by 9 bases, with 5 bases left in between. This CDR3 region has 10 residues. The CDR3, as DNA: TGTGCCAGCAGCCTGGTTGAGCAGTTCTTC. Encoded protein: CASSLVEQFF.